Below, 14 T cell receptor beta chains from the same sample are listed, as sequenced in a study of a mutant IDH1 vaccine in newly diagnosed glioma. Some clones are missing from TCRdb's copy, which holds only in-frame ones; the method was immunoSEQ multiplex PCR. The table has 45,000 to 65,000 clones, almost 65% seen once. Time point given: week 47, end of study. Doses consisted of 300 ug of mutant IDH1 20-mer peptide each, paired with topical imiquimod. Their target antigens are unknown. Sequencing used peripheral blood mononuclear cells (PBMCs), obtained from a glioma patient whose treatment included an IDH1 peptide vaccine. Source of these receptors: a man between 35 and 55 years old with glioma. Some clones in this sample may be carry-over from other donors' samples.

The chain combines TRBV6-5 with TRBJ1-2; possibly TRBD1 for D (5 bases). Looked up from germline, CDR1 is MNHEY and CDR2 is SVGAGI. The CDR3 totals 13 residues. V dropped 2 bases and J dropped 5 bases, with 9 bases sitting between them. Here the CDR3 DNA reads TGTGCCAGCAGTTACAGCGGGGCTTATGGCTACACCTTC. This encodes CASSYSGAYGYTF.

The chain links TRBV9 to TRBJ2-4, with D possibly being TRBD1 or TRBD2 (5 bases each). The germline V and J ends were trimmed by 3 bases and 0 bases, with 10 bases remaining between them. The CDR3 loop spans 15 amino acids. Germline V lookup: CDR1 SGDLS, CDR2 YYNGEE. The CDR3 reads CASSGARGAKNIQYF. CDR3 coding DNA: TGTGCCAGCAGCGGTGCGAGGGGAGCCAAAAACATTCAGTACTTC.

The CDR3, as DNA: TGCGCCAGCAGTGGGGACCCCCTGGGCACTGAAGCTTTCTTT. Protein: CASSGDPLGTEAFF. J is TRBJ1-1 and V is TRBV10-2; D perhaps matches TRBD1 (5 bases). The ends were cut back, 4 bases at V and 4 bases at J, with 13 bases in the middle. Germline loops: CDR1 WSHSY, CDR2 SAAADI. The CDR3 sequence is 14 residues long.

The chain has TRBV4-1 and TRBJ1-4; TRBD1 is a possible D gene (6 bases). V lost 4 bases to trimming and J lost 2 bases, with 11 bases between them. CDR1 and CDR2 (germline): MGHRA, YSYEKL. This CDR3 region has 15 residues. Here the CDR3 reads CASSLTGQTNEKLFF. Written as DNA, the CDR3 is TGCGCCAGCAGCCTAACAGGGCAGACTAATGAAAAACTGTTTTTT.

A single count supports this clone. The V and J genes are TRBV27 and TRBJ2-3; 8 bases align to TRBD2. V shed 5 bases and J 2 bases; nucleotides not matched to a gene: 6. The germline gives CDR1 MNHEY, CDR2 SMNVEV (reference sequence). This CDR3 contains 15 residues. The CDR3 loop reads CASSPSGGNTDTQYF. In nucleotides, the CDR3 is TGTGCCAGCAGTCCAAGCGGGGGAAACACAGATACGCAGTATTTT.

The CDR3 nucleotides are TGTGCCAGCAGCTTGGTGTCTAGCCGGTCAAATGAGCAGTTCTTC. Protein sequence: CASSLVSSRSNEQFF. This chain uses TRBV5-4 with TRBJ2-1; D is possibly TRBD2 (5 bases). Between the trimmed V and J ends, which lost 0 bases and 7 bases, there was a span of 14 bases. This CDR3 is built from 15 residues. Germline V gene data show CDR1 as SGHNT and CDR2 as YYREEE (reference sequence).

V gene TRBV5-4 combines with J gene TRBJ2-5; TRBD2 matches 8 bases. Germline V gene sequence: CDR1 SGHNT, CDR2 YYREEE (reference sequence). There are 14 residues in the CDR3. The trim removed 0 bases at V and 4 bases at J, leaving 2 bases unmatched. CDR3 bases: TGTGCCAGCAGCTTGGAGCGGGGGCGAGAGACCCAGTACTTC. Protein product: CASSLERGRETQYF.

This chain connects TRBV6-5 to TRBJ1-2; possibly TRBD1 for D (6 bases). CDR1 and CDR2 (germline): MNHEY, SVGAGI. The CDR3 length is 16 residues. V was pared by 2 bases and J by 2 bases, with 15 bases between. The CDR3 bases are TGTGCCAGCAGTTACGTAGGACAGCAAGTCAACTATGGCTACACCTTC. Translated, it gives CASSYVGQQVNYGYTF.

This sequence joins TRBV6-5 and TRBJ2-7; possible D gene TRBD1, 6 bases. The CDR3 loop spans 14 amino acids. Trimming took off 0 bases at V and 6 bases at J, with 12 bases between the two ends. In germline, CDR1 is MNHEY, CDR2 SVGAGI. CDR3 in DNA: TGTGCCAGCAGTTACTCACAGGGCGTGGGCGAGCAGTACTTC. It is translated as CASSYSQGVGEQYF.

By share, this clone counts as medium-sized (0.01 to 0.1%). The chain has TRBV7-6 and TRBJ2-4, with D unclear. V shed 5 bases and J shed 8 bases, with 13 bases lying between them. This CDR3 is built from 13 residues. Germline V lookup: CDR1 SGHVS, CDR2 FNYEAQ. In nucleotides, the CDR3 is TGTGCCAGCAGCCGAGGACGACAAGACATTCAGTACTTC. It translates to CASSRGRQDIQYF. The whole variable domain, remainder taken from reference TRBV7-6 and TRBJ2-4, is GAGVSQSPRYKVTKRGQDVALRCDPISGHVSLYWYRQALGQGPEFLTYFNYEAQQDKSGLPNDRFSAERPEGSISTLTIQRTEQRDSAMYRCASSRGRQDIQYFGAGTRLSVL.

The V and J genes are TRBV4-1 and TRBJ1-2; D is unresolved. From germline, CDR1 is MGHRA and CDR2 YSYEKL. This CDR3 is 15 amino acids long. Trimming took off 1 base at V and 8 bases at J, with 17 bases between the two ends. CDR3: CASSQVATQGGGYTF. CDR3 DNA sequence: TGCGCCAGCAGCCAAGTTGCGACACAAGGAGGGGGCTACACCTTC.

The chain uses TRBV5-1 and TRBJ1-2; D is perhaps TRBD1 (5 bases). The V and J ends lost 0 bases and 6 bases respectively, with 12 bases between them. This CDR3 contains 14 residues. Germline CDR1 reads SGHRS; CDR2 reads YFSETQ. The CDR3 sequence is CASSLARQGNGYTF. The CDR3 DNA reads TGCGCCAGCAGCTTGGCCCGGCAGGGAAATGGCTACACCTTC.

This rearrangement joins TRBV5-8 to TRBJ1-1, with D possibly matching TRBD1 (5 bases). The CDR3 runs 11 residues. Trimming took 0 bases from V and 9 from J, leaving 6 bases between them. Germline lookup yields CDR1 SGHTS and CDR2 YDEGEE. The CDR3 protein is CASSLGTQAFF. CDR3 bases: TGTGCCAGCAGCTTGGGGACACAAGCTTTCTTT.

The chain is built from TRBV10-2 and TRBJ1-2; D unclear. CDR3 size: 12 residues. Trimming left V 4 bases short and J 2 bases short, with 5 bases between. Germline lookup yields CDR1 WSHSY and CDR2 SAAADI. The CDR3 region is CASSAQNYGYTF. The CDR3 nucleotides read TGCGCCAGCAGTGCACAGAACTATGGCTACACCTTC.